The 14 T cell receptor beta chains below all came from one sample that was sequenced in a study of T cell changes during pregnancy in multiple sclerosis. TCRdb's table, derived via immunoSEQ multiplex PCR, lists solely in-frame clones and lacks some. The table shows around 110,000 clones, with 91% occurring only once. Sequenced here: peripheral blood, sampled before pregnancy. These receptors were obtained from a female donor with multiple sclerosis, enrolled in a pregnancy study.

This clone was observed a few times. The rearrangement links TRBV5-4 to TRBJ1-1; 7 bases match TRBD1. The CDR3 totals 13 residues. Germline loops: CDR1 SGHNT, CDR2 YYREEE (reference sequence). The junction had 6 bases not matched to a gene; V was cut back by 4 bases and J by 6 bases. The CDR3 DNA reads as TGTGCCAGCAGCACGACAGGGAAGGCTGAAGCTTTCTTT. It encodes CASSTTGKAEAFF.

CDR3 nucleotide sequence: TGTGCCAGCAGACAGGGCATGAACACTGAAGCTTTCTTT. Translation gives CASRQGMNTEAFF. This chain links TRBV2 with TRBJ1-1; tentatively, D is TRBD1 (6 bases). This CDR3 is built from 13 residues. The germline CDR1 and CDR2 sequences are SNHLY and FYNNEI. V shed 6 bases and J shed 0 bases, with 8 bases lying between them. Variable domain in full (rest from reference TRBV2 and TRBJ1-1): EPEVTQTPSHQVTQMGQEVILRCVPISNHLYFYWYRQILGQKVEFLVSFYNNEISEKSEIFDDQFSVERPDGSNFTLKIRSTKLEDSAMYFCASRQGMNTEAFFGQGTRLTVV.

In its sample, this clone was seen once. The chain is built from TRBV7-8 and TRBJ2-1; D perhaps matches TRBD1 (6 bases). V was clipped by 5 bases and J by 7 bases, with 21 bases between them. Germline CDR1 is SGHVS and CDR2 is FQNEAQ. This CDR3 spans 16 amino acids. The DNA for the CDR3 is TGTGCCAGCAGCCCCATTACAGGGTGGGACACGAATGAGCAGTTCTTC. Translated, it gives CASSPITGWDTNEQFF.

The V gene is TRBV9, the J gene TRBJ1-3; D unresolved. Trimming removed 0 bases from V and 0 bases from J, with 13 bases in between. The germline V gene encodes CDR1 SGDLS and CDR2 YYNGEE. This CDR3 region has 17 residues. CDR3 sequence reads: CASSVGGQRRSGNTIYF. CDR3 nucleotide sequence: TGTGCCAGCAGCGTAGGAGGTCAGCGACGCTCTGGAAACACCATATATTTT.

This chain connects TRBV10-3 to TRBJ2-6, with 7 bases identical to TRBD1. Germline trimming cut 4 bases from V and 0 bases from J; bases unmatched to any gene: 3. The CDR3 covers 16 residues. CDR1 is ENHRY, CDR2 SYGVKD, per germline. This chain's CDR3 is CAISGDRVSGANVLTF. In DNA, the CDR3 is TGTGCCATCAGTGGGGACAGAGTCTCTGGGGCCAACGTCCTGACTTTC.

The CDR3 DNA reads as TGTGCCAGCAGCCAAGTTACCTACAATGAGCAGTTCTTC. Its protein product is CASSQVTYNEQFF. The chain carries TRBV4-2 and TRBJ2-1; D unresolved. Trimming shortened V by 1 base and J by 2 bases, and 3 bases separated the two germline ends. This CDR3 has 13 amino acids. The V gene's germline CDR1 is LGHNA and CDR2 YNFKEQ.

The gene calls are TRBV7-9 and TRBJ2-7, with a weak D call TRBD1 (5 bases). V was pared by 5 bases and J by 5 bases, with 19 bases between. From germline, CDR1 is SEHNR and CDR2 FQNEAQ (reference sequence). The CDR3 covers 15 residues. The CDR3 bases are TGTGCCAGCAGCCCCGGCAGACAGTTATTCGACGAGCAGTACTTC. It is translated as CASSPGRQLFDEQYF.

The chain combines TRBV14 with TRBJ2-3; 7 bases line up with TRBD2. The ends lost 2 bases at V and 4 bases at J; junction bases unmatched: 3. Germline V gene data show CDR1 as SGHDN and CDR2 as FVKESK. The CDR3 runs 14 residues. Here the CDR3 reads CASSQWGGADTQYF. CDR3 DNA: TGTGCCAGCAGCCAATGGGGGGGAGCAGATACGCAGTATTTT.

The table lists this clone with a few counts. The chain has TRBV18 and TRBJ1-1; no clear D. This CDR3 is 12 amino acids long. V was clipped by 1 base and J by 7 bases, with 7 bases between them. Germline CDR1 is KGHSH and CDR2 is LQKENI. In nucleotides, the CDR3 is TGTGCCAGCTCACCACGGAGTGATGAAGCTTTCTTT. As protein: CASSPRSDEAFF.

This clone showed up just once. V and J are TRBV30 and TRBJ2-3, with TRBD2 matching 9 bases. In germline, CDR1 is GTSNPN, CDR2 SVGIG (reference sequence). V shed 5 bases, J shed 6 bases, and the junction held 9 bases outside the gene matches. This CDR3 is built from 14 residues. CDR3 nucleotides: TGTGCCTGGTATTTGCGGGGGGGCATCGATACGCAGTATTTT. Protein: CAWYLRGGIDTQYF.

The chain uses TRBV4-3 and TRBJ2-2; 10 bases map to TRBD2. CDR1 and CDR2 from the germline V gene are LGHNA and YSLEER. V trimming: 4 bases; J trimming: 5 bases; junction bases outside the gene matches: 10. This CDR3 has 17 residues. The CDR3 DNA sequence: TGCGCCAGCAGCCGCGAGGGAGCGGGGGGGCCGACCGGGGAGCTGTTTTTT. Translating it yields CASSREGAGGPTGELFF.

This chain connects TRBV18 to TRBJ1-6; D gene unclear. The germline V gene has CDR1 KGHSH and CDR2 LQKENI. Trimming took off 3 bases at V and 4 bases at J, with 10 bases between the two ends. The CDR3 has 15 amino acids. The CDR3 bases are TGTGCCAGCTCACCTACAGTTCCTTATAATTCACCCCTCCACTTT. Translated, it gives CASSPTVPYNSPLHF.

The gene calls are TRBV7-2 and TRBJ1-1; 8 bases align to TRBD1. The CDR3 length is 16 residues. J lost 1 base, V lost 4 bases, and 8 bases had no gene match. CDR1 SGHTA and CDR2 FQGNSA come from the germline V gene. DNA of the CDR3: TGTGCCAGCAGCTACGGACAGGGCTCATCGAACACTGAAGCTTTCTTT. Its protein is CASSYGQGSSNTEAFF.

The chain is built from TRBV11-3 and TRBJ1-1, with TRBD1 matching over 11 bases. With V trimmed by 1 base and J by 2 bases, 3 bases remained unmatched. The germline V gene has CDR1 SGHNT and CDR2 YENEEA. The CDR3 has 16 residues. CDR3 in amino acids: CASSLGDRGFNTEAFF. CDR3 bases: TGTGCCAGCAGCTTAGGGGACAGGGGGTTTAACACTGAAGCTTTCTTT.